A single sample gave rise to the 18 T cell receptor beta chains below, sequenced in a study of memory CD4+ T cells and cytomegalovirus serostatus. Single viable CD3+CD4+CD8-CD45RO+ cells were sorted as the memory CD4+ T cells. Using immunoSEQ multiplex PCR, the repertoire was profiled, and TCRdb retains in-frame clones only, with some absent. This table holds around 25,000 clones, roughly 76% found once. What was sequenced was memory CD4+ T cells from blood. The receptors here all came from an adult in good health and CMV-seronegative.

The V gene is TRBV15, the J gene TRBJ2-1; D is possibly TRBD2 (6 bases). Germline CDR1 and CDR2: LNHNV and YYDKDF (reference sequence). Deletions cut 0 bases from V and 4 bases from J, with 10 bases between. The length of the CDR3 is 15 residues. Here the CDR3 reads CATSRDGGGYNEQFF. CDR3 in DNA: TGTGCCACCAGCAGAGACGGTGGGGGGTACAATGAGCAGTTCTTC.

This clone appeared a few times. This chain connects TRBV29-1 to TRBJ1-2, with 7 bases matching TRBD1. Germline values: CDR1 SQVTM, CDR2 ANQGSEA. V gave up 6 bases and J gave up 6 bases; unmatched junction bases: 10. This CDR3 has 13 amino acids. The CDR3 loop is CSVARDSTDGYTF. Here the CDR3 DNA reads TGCAGCGTCGCCCGGGACAGCACGGATGGCTACACCTTC. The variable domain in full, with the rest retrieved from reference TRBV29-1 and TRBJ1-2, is SAVISQKPSRDICQRGTSLTIQCQVDSQVTMMFWYRQQPGQSLTLIATANQGSEATYESGFVIDKFPISRPNLTFSTLTVSNMSPEDSSIYLCSVARDSTDGYTFGSGTRLTVV.

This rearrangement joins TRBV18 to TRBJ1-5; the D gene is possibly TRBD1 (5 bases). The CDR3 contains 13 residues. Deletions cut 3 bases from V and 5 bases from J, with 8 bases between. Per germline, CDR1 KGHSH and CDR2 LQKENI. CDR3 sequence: CASSPQGDQPQHF. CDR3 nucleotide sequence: TGTGCCAGCTCACCTCAGGGAGATCAGCCCCAGCATTTT. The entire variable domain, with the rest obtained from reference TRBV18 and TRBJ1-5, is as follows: NAGVMQNPRHLVRRRGQEARLRCSPMKGHSHVYWYRQLPEEGLKFMVYLQKENIIDESGMPKERFSAEFPKEGPSILRIQQVVRGDSAAYFCASSPQGDQPQHFGDGTRLSIL.

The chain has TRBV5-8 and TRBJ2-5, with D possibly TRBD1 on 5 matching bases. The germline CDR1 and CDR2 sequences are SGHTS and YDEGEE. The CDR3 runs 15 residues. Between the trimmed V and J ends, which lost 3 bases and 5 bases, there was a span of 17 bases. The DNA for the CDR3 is TGTGCCAGCAGCTGGACCCAGGGTTCCGGGGAGACCCAGTACTTC. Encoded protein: CASSWTQGSGETQYF.

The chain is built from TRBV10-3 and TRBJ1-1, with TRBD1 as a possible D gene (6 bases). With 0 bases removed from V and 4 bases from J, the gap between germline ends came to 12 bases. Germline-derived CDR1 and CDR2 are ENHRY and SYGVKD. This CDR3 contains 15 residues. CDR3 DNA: TGTGCCATCAGTGAGTCCTTAGGGGGGAGCACTGAAGCTTTCTTT. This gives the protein CAISESLGGSTEAFF.

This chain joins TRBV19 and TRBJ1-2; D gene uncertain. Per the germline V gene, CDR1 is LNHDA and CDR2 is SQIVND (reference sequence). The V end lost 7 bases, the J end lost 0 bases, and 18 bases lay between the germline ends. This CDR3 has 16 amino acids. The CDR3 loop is CASNSEGLSPNYGYTF. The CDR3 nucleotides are TGTGCCAGTAATTCGGAAGGGTTATCTCCTAACTATGGCTACACCTTC.

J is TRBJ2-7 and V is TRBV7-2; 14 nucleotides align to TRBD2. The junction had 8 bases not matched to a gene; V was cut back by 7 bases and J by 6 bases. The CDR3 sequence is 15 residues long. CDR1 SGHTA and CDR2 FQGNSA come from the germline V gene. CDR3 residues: CASTKTSGGDLEQYF. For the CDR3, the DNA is TGTGCCAGCACCAAGACTAGCGGGGGGGATCTCGAGCAGTACTTC.

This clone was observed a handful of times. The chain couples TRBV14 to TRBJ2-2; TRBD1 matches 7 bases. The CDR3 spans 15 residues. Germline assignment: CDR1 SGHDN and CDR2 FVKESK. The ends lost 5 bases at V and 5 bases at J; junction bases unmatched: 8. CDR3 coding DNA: TGTGCCAGCAGCGTCGGAGACAGGGATACCGGGGAGCTGTTTTTT. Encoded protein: CASSVGDRDTGELFF.

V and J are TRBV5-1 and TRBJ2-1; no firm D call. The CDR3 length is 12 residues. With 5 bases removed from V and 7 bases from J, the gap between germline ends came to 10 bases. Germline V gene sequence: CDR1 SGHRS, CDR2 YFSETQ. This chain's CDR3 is CASSPDGNEQFF. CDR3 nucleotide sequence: TGCGCCAGCAGTCCGGACGGGAATGAGCAGTTCTTC.

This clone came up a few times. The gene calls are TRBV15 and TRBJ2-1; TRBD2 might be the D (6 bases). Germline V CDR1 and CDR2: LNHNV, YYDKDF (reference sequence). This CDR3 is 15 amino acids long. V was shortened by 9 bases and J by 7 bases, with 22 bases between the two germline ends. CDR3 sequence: CATRRSASDGNEQFF. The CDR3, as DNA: TGTGCCACTAGACGCTCGGCTAGCGACGGAAATGAGCAGTTCTTC.

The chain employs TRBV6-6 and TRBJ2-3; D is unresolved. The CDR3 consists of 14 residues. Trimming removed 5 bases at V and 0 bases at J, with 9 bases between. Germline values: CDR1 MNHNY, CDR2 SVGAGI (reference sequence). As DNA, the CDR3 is TGTGCCAGCAGTATCGTACGCAGCACAGATACGCAGTATTTT. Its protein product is CASSIVRSTDTQYF.

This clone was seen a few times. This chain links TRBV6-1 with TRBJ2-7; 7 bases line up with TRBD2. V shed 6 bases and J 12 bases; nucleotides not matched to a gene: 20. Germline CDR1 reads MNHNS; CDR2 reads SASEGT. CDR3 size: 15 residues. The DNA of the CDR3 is TGTGCCAGCAGCCTCAACCAGCGGGACGACGTGAAGCGGTACTTC. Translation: CASSLNQRDDVKRYF.

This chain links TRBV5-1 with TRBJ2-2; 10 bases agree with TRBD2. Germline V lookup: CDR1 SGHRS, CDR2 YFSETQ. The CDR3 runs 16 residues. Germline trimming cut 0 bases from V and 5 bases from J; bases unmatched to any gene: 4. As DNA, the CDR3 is TGCGCCAGCAGCTTGGGGTCGACTAGCGGGACCGGGGAGCTGTTTTTT. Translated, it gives CASSLGSTSGTGELFF.

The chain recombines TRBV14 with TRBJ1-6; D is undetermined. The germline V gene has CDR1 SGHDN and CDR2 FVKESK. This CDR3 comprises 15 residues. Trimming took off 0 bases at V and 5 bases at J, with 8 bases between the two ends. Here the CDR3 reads CASSQDGRNNSPLHF. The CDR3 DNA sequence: TGTGCCAGCAGCCAAGATGGGCGGAATAATTCACCCCTCCACTTT.

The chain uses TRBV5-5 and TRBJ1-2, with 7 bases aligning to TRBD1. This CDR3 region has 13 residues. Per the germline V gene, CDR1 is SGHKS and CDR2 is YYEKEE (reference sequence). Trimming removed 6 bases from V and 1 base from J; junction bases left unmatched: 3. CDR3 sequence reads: CASNTGDNYGYTF. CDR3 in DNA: TGTGCCAGCAACACAGGGGATAACTATGGCTACACCTTC.

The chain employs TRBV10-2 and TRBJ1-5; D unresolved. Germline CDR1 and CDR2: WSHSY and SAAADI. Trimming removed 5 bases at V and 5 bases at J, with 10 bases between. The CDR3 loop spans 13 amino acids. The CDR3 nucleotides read TGCGCCAGCAGTTCGGGAAGAGATCAGCCCCAGCATTTT. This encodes CASSSGRDQPQHF.

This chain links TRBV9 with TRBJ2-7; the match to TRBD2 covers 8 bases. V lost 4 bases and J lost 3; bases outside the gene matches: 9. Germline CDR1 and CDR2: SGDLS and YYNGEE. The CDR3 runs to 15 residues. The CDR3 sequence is CASSQGGLGRYEQYF. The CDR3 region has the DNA TGTGCCAGCAGCCAAGGGGGACTAGGTCGCTACGAGCAGTACTTC.

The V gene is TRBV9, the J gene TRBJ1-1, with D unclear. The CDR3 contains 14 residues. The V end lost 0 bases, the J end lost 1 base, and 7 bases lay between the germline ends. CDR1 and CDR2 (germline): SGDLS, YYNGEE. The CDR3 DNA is TGTGCCAGCAGCGTAGGGCCAGGGAACACTGAAGCTTTCTTT. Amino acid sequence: CASSVGPGNTEAFF.